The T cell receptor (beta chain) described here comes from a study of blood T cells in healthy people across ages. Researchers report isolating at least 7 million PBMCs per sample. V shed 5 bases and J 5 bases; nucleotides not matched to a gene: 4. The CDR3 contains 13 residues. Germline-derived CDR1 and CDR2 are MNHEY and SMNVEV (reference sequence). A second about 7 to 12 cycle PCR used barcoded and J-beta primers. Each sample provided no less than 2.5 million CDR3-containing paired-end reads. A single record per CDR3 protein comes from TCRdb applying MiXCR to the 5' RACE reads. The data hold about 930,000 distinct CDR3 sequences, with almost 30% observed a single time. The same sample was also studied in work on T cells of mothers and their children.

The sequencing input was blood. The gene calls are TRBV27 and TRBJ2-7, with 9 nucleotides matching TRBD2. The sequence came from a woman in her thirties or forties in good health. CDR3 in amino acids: CASSLAGRHEQYF. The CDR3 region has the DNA TGTGCCAGCAGTCTAGCGGGGCGGCACGAGCAGTACTTC.